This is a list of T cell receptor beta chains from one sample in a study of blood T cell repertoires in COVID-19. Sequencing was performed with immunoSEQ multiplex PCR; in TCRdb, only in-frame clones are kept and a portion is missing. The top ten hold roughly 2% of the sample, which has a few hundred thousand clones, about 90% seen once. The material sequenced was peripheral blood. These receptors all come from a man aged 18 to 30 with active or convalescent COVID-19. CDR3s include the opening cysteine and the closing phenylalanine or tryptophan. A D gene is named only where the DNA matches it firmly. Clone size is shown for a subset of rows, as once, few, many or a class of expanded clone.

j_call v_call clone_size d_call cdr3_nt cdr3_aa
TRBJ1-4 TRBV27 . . TGTGCCAGCAGTCCGAGACAGGCGCCTAATGAAAAACTGTTTTTT CASSPRQAPNEKLFF
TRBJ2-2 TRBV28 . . TGTGCCAGCAGTTTACTAGTGGGCGGGGAGCTGTTTTTT CASSLLVGGELFF
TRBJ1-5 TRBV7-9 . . TGTGCCAGCAGCCCGGCCGGGGATAGCAATCAGCCCCAGCATTTT CASSPAGDSNQPQHF
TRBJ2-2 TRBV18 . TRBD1 TGTGCCAGCTCACTCGTGACAGGGGGCACCGGGGAGCTGTTTTTT CASSLVTGGTGELFF
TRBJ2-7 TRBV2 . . TGTGCCAGCAGGCCCTCAGGGCTACTTTCCTACGAGCAGTACTTC CASRPSGLLSYEQYF
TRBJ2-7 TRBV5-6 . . TGTGCCAGCAGCTTGTTCTTCTACGAGCAGTACTTC CASSLFFYEQYF
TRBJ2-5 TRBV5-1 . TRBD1 TGCGCCAGCAGCTTGGCAGGGGGTCCAGGGACCCAGTACTTC CASSLAGGPGTQYF
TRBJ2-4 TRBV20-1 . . TGCAGTGCCAGTGGACAGCTAGCCAAAAACATTCAGTACTTC CSASGQLAKNIQYF
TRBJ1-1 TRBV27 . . TGTGCCAGCAGTGTTCTCAGGGGGAACACTGAAGCTTTCTTT CASSVLRGNTEAFF
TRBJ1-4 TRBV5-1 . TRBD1 TGCGCCAGCAGCGGAGGAAACAGGGGGGCTAATGAAAAACTGTTTTTT CASSGGNRGANEKLFF
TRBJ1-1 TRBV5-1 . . TGCGCCAGCAGCTTGGGACGGGACACTGAAGCTTTCTTT CASSLGRDTEAFF
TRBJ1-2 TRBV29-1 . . TGCAGCGTTCCAGACAGGTTCTATGGCTACACCTTC CSVPDRFYGYTF
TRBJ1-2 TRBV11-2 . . TGTGCCAGCAGCTTAGTCGACAGGCACTATGGCTACACCTTC CASSLVDRHYGYTF
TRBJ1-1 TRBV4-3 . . TGCGCCAGCAGCCAAGGGGGACATCAGACTGAAGCTTTCTTT CASSQGGHQTEAFF
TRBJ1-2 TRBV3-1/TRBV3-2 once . TGTGCCAGCAGCCCTATACTTACGGACCCGCGGGACTATGGCTACACCTTC CASSPILTDPRDYGYTF
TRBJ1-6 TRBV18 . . TGTGCCAGCTCACCGCGACAGGTATCCGATTCACCCCTCCACTTT CASSPRQVSDSPLHF
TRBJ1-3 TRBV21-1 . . TGTGCCAGCAGCAAAGTCTGGACAGGGAACTCTGGAAACACCATATATTTT CASSKVWTGNSGNTIYF
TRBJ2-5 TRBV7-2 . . TGTGCCAGCAGCTTAGCGGGGGCGGGAGAAGAGACCCAGTACTTC CASSLAGAGEETQYF
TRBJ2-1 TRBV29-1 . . TGCAGCGTTGAAGGAGCGGTCTACAATGAGCAGTTCTTC CSVEGAVYNEQFF
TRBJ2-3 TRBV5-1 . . TGCGCCAGCAGCTCCACAGGGAATAGGCAAGATACGCAGTATTTT CASSSTGNRQDTQYF
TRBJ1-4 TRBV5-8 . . TGTGCCAGCAGCTCGGACAGCGCAGTGAGGGAAAAACTGCTTTTT CASSSDSAVREKLLF
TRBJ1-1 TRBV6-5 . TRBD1 TGTGCCAGCAGTCTCTCTGACAGGGCGACTGAAGCTTTCTTT CASSLSDRATEAFF
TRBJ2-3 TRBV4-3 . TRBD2 TGCGCCAGCAGCCAAGACGGGAGGGGGGCGGTGAGCACAGATACGCAGTATTTT CASSQDGRGAVSTDTQYF
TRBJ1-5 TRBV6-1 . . TGTGCCAGCAGTGAATTCAGGGATCAGCCCCAGCATTTT CASSEFRDQPQHF
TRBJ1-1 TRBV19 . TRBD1 TGTGCCAGTAGTATAGACCCAAGGACAGGGGATACCATGAACACTGAAGCTTTCTTT CASSIDPRTGDTMNTEAFF
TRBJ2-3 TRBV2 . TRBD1 TGTGCCAGCAGTCAAGGACAGGCAGATACGCAGTATTTT CASSQGQADTQYF